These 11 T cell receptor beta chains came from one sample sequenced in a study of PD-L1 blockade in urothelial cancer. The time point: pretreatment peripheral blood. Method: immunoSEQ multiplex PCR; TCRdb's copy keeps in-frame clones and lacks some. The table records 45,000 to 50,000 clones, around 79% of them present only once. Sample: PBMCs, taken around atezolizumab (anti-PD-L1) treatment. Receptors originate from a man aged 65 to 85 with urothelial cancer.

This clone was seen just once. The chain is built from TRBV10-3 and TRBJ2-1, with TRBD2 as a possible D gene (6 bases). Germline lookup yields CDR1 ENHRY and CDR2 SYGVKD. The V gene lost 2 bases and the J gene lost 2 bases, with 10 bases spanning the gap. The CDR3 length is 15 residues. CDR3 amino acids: CAISEQGGTYNEQFF. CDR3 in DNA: TGTGCCATCAGTGAGCAGGGAGGAACCTACAATGAGCAGTTCTTC.

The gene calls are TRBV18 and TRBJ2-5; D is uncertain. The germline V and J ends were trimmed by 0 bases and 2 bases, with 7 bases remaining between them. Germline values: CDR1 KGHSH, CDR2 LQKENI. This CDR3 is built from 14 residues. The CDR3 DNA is TGTGCCAGCTCACCACCGTGGCAGCAAGAGACCCAGTACTTC. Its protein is CASSPPWQQETQYF.

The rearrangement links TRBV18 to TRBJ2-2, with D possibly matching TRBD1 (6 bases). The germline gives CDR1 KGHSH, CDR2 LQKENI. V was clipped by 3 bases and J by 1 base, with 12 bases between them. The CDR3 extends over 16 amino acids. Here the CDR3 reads CASSPGAGQNTGELFF. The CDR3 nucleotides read TGTGCCAGCTCACCGGGGGCCGGACAGAACACCGGGGAGCTGTTTTTT.

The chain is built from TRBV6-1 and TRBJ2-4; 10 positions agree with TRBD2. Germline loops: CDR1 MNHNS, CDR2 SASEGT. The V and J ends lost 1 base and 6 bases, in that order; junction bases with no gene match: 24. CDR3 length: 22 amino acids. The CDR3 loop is CASSEGRGWTILAGWGGNIQYF. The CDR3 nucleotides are TGTGCCAGCAGTGAAGGTCGGGGGTGGACTATACTAGCGGGATGGGGTGGAAACATTCAGTACTTC.

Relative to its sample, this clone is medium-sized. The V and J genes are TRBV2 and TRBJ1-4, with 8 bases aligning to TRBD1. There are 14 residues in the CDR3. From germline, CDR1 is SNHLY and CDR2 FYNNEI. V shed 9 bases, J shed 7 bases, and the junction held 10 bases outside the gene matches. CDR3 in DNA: TGTGCCAGAGAAGGCGGGACAGGATGTGAAAAACTGTTTTTT. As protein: CAREGGTGCEKLFF.

The CDR3 nucleotides read TGTGCCAGCAGACAGGGGCCGAACACCGGGGAGCTGTTTTTT. Residues: CASRQGPNTGELFF. The chain is built from TRBV19 and TRBJ2-2; the match to TRBD1 covers 8 bases. The CDR3 sequence is 14 residues long. With 9 bases clipped from V and 0 bases from J, the junction kept 3 bases outside the gene matches. From germline, CDR1 is LNHDA and CDR2 SQIVND (reference sequence).

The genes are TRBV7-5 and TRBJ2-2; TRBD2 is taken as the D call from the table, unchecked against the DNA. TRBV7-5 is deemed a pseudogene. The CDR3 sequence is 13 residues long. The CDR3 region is CARSFEHTGELFF. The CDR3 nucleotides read TGTGCCAGAAGCTTCGAGCACACCGGGGAGCTGTTTTTT.

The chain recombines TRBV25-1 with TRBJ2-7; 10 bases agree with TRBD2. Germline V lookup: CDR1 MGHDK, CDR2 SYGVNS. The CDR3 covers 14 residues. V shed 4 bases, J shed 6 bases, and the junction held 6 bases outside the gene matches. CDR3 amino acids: CASSGSGRMREQYF. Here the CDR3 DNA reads TGTGCCAGCAGTGGTAGCGGGAGGATGCGCGAGCAGTACTTC.

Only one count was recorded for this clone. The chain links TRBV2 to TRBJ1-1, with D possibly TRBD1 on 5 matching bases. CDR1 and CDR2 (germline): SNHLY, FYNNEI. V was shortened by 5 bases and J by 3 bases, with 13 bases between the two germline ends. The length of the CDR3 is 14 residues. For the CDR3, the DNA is TGTGCCAGCAGTTCCCCAGGGTGGGACACTGAAGCTTTCTTT. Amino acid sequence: CASSSPGWDTEAFF.

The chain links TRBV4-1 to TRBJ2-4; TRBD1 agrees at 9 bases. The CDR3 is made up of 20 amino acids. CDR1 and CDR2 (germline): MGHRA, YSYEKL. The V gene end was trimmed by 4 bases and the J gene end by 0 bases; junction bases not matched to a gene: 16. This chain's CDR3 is CASSPKKTGQGELAKNIQYF. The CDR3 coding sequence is TGCGCCAGCAGCCCTAAAAAGACGGGACAGGGTGAACTAGCCAAAAACATTCAGTACTTC.

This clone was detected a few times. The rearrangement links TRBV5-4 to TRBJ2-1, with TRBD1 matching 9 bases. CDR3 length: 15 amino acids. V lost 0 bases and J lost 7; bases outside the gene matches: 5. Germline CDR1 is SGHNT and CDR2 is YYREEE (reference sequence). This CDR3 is CASSLVVGQGNEQFF. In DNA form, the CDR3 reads TGTGCCAGCAGCTTGGTGGTAGGACAGGGGAATGAGCAGTTCTTC.